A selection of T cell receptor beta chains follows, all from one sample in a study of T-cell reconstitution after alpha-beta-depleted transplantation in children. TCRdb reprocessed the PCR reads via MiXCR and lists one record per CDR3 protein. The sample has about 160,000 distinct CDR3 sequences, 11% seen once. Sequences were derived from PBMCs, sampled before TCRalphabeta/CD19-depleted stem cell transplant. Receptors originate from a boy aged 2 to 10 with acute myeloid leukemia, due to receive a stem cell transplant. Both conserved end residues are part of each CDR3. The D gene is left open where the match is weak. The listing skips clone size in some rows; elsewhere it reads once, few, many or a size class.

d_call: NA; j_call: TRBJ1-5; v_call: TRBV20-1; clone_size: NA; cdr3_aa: CSARDQTRPQHF; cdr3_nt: TGTAGTGCTAGAGATCAAACGAGGCCCCAGCATTTT
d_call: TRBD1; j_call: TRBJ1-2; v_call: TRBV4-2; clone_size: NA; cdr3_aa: CASSQSGQAVNYGYTF; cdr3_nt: TGTGCCAGCAGCCAATCGGGACAGGCAGTCAACTATGGCTACACCTTC
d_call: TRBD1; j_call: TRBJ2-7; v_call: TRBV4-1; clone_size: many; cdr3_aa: CASSQGDRTYEQYF; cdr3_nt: TGCGCCAGCAGCCAAGGGGACAGGACCTACGAGCAGTACTTC
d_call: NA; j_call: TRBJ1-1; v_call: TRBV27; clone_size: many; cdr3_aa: CASSRSRMNTEAFF; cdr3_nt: TGTGCCAGCAGTCGGAGCCGGATGAACACTGAAGCTTTCTTT
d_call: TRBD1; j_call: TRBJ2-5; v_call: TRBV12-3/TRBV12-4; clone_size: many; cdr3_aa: CASRGQGVEKTQYF; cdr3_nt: TGTGCCAGCAGGGGACAGGGGGTAGAGAAGACCCAGTACTTC
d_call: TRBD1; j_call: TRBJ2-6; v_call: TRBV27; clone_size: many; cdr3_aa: CASSLATGQPLAANVLTF; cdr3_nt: TGTGCCAGCAGTTTGGCGACGGGACAGCCTCTGGCGGCCAACGTCCTGACTTTC
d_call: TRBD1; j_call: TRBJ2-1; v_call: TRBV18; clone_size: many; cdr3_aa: CASSKPGQGYNEQFF; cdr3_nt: TGTGCCAGCTCCAAACCGGGACAGGGTTACAATGAGCAGTTCTTC
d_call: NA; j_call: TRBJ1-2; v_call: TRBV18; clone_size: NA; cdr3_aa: CASSAAGGEYGYTF; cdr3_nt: TGTGCCAGCTCAGCCGCGGGGGGCGAGTATGGCTACACCTTC
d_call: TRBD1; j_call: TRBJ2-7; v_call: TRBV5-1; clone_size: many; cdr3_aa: CASSLPTTGNGFEQYF; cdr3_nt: TGCGCCAGCAGCCTTCCGACGACAGGGAATGGATTCGAGCAGTACTTC
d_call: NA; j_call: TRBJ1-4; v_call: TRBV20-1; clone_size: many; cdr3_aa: CSARPTNEKLFF; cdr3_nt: TGCAGTGCTAGACCCACTAATGAAAAACTGTTTTTT
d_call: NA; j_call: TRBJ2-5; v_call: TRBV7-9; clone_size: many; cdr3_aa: CASSSTGVGRETQYF; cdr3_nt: TGTGCCAGCAGTTCCACTGGAGTAGGGCGGGAGACCCAGTACTTC
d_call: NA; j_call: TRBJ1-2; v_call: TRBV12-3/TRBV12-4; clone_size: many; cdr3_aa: CASAGDSLLIYGYTF; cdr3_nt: TGTGCCAGCGCAGGGGACTCCTTATTAATCTATGGCTACACCTTC
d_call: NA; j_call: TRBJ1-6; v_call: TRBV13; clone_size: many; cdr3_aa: CAISSLGGSGNSPLHF; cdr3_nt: TGTGCCATCAGCTCTCTTGGGGGCTCGGGTAATTCACCCCTCCACTTT
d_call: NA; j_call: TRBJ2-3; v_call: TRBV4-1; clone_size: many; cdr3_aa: CASSQMGQGTDTQYF; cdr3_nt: TGCGCCAGCAGCCAGATGGGCCAGGGGACAGATACGCAGTATTTT
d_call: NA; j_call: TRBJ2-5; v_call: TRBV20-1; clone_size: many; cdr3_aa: CSGYRDTQETQYF; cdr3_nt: TGCAGTGGTTATCGGGACACCCAAGAGACCCAGTACTTC
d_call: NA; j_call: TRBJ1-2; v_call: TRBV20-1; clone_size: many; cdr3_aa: CSARDSAGYTF; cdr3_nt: TGCAGTGCTAGAGACAGTGCGGGCTACACCTTC
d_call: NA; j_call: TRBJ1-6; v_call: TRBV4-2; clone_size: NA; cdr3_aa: CANSSPTGLGSPLLF; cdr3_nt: TGTGCCAACAGCTCGCCCACAGGGTTAGGATCACCCCTCCTCTTT
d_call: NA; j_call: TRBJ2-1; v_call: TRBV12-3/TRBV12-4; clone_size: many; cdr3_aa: CASRLREAAWNEQFF; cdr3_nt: TGTGCCAGCAGGCTGAGGGAGGCCGCCTGGAATGAGCAGTTCTTC
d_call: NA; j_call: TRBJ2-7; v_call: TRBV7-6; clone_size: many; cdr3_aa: CASSKPPGRSLYEQYF; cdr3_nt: TGTGCCAGCAGCAAACCCCCCGGGCGCAGTCTCTACGAGCAGTACTTC
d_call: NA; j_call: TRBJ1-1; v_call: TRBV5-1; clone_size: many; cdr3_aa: CASSFTGRTEAFF; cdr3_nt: TGCGCCAGCAGCTTTACAGGGAGGACTGAAGCTTTCTTT
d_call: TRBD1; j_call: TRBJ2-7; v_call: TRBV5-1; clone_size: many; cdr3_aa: CASSPQGQGYEQYF; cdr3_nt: TGCGCCAGCAGCCCTCAGGGACAGGGGTACGAGCAGTACTTC
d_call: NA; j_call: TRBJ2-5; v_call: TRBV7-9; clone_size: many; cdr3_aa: CASSLGLLTGETQYF; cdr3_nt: TGTGCCAGCAGCTTGGGTCTTCTTACCGGGGAGACCCAGTACTTC
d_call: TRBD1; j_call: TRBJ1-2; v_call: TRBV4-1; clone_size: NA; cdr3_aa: CASSQPRQGPNYGYTF; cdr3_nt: TGCGCCAGCAGCCAACCTCGACAGGGACCTAACTATGGCTACACCTTC
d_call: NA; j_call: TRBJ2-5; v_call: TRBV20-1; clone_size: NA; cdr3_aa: CSASRLQETQYF; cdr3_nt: TGCAGTGCTAGTCGCCTCCAAGAGACCCAGTACTTC
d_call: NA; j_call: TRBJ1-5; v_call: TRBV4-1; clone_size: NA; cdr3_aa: CASSQADSLQPQHF; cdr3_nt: TGCGCCAGCAGCCAAGCGGACAGTTTACAGCCCCAGCATTTT
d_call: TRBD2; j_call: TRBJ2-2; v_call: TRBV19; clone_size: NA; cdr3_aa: CASSLAGATGELFF; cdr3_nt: TGTGCCAGTAGCCTTGCGGGAGCGACCGGGGAGCTGTTTTTT
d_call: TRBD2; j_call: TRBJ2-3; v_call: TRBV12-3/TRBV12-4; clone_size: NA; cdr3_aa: CASCGIAGGPGGTDTQYF; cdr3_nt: TGTGCCAGCTGTGGGATAGCGGGGGGGCCTGGGGGCACAGATACGCAGTATTTT
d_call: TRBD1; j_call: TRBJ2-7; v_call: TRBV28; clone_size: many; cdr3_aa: CASSPTGTGNEQYF; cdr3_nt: TGTGCCAGCAGTCCCACCGGGACAGGGAACGAGCAGTACTTC
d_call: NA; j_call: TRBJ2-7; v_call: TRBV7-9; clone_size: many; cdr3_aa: CASSPRDYEQYF; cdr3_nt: TGTGCCAGCAGCCCCCGAGATTACGAGCAGTACTTC
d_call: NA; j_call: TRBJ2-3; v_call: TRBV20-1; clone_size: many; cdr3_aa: CSAPTSFSADTQYF; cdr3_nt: TGCAGTGCCCCGACTAGTTTTTCGGCAGATACGCAGTATTTT
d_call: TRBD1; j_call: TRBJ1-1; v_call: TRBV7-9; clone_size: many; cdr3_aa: CASSRSGTGEAFF; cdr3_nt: TGTGCCAGCAGCCGCAGTGGGACAGGGGAAGCTTTCTTT
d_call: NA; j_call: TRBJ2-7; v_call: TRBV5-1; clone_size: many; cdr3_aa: CASSPQDRSYEQYF; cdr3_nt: TGCGCCAGCAGCCCCCAGGACCGATCCTACGAGCAGTACTTC